This T cell receptor beta chain stems from a study of T cell repertoires in cytomegalovirus infection. Study-level information: Signatures in public TCR beta sequences pointed to both CMV infection and matching HLA type.

This clonotype has only a few counts. The target antigen is unknown. One entry per CDR3 protein, called by TCRdb with MiXCR from the reads. This table holds approximately 110,000 distinct CDR3 sequences, roughly 41% found once. V lost 0 bases, J lost 6 bases, and 8 bases lay in between. The germline V gene encodes CDR1 MNHEY and CDR2 SMNVEV (reference sequence). The CDR3 loop spans 13 amino acids. The specimen was CD8+ T cells from cultured PBMCs, collected from culture after CMV antigen stimulation. The J gene is TRBJ1-1, the V gene TRBV27; D gene ambiguous. The source of this sequence is a human donor in good health (CMV status not recorded). Some clones in this sample may be carry-over from other donors' samples. The CDR3 DNA sequence: TGTGCCAGCAGTTTATCGATTAGAGCTGAAGCTTTCTTT. This encodes CASSLSIRAEAFF.